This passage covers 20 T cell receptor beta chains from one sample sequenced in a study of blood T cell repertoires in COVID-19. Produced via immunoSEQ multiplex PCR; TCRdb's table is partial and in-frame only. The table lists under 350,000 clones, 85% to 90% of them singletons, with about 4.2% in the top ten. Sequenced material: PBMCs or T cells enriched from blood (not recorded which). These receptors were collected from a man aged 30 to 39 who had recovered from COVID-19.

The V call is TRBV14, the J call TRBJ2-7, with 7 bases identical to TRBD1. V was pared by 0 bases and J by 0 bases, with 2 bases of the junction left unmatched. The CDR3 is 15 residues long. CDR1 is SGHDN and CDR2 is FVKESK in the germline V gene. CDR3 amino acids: CASSQDRGFSYEQYF. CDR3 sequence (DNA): TGTGCCAGCAGCCAAGACAGGGGGTTCTCCTACGAGCAGTACTTC.

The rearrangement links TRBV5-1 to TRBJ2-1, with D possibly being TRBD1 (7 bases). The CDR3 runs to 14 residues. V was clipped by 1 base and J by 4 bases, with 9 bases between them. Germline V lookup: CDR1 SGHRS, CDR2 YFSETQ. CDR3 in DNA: TGCGCCAGCAGCTTGCCAGGGGGGTACAATGAGCAGTTCTTC. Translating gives CASSLPGGYNEQFF.

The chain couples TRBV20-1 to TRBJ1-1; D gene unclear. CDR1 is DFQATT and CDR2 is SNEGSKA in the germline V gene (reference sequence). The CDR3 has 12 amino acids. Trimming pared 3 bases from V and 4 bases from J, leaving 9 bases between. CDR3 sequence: CSASLRGTEAFF. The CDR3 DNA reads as TGCAGTGCTAGTCTTCGGGGCACTGAAGCTTTCTTT.

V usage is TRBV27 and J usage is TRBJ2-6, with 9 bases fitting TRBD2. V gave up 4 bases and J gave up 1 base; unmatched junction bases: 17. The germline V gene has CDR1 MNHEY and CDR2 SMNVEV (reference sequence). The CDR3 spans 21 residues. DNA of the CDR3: TGTGCCAGCAGTTACCACGGGTTAGCGGGAGATAGGAGTTCTGGGGCCAACGTCCTGACTTTC. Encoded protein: CASSYHGLAGDRSSGANVLTF.

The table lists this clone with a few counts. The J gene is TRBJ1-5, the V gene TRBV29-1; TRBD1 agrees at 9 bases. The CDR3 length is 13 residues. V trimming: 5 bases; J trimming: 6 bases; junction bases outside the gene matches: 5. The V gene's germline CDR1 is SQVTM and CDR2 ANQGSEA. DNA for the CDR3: TGCAGCGTTCGGACAGGGGATGGTCAGCCCCAGCATTTT. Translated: CSVRTGDGQPQHF.

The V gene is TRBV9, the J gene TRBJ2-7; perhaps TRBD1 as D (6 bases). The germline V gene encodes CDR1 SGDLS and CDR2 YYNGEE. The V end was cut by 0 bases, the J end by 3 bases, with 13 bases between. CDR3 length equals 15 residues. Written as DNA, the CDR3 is TGTGCCAGCAGCGTAGGTGTCAGGGGCGTCTACGAGCAGTACTTC. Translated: CASSVGVRGVYEQYF.

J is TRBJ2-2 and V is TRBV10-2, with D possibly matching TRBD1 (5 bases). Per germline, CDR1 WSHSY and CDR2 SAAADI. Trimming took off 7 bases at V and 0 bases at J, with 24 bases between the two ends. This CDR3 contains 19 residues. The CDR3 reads CASKDPRGSPRANTGELFF. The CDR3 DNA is TGCGCCAGCAAGGACCCAAGGGGCAGCCCTAGAGCGAACACCGGGGAGCTGTTTTTT.

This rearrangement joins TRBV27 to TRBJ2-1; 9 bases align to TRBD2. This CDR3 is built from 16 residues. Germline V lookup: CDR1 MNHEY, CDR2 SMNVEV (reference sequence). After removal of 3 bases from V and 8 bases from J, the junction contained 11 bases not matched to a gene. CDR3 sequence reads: CASSFGAGGPLDEQFF. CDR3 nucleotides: TGTGCCAGCAGTTTCGGAGCGGGGGGACCTTTAGATGAGCAGTTCTTC.

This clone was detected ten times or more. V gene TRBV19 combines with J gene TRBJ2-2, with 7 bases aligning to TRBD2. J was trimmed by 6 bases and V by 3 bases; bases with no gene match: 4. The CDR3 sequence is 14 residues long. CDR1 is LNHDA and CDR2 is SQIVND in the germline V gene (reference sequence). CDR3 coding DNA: TGTGCCAGTAGTATGGTCGGACTAGCCGGGGAGCTGTTTTTT. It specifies CASSMVGLAGELFF.

CDR3 sequence (DNA): TGTGCCACCAGCCTTTCCCCACCCGGGACAGCGAACACCGGGGAGCTGTTTTTT. Translation gives CATSLSPPGTANTGELFF. This rearrangement joins TRBV15 to TRBJ2-2; 7 bases are a match to TRBD1. Trimming took 5 bases from V and 0 from J; bases not matched to a gene: 12. Looked up from germline, CDR1 is LNHNV and CDR2 is YYDKDF (reference sequence). This CDR3 region has 18 residues.

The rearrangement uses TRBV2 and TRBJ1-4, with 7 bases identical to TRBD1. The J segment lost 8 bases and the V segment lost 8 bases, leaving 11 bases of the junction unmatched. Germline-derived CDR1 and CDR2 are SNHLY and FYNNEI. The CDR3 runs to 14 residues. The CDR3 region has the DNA TGTGCCAGCCGGTTGGGAAGGGGGCGAGAAAAACTGTTTTTT. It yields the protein CASRLGRGREKLFF.

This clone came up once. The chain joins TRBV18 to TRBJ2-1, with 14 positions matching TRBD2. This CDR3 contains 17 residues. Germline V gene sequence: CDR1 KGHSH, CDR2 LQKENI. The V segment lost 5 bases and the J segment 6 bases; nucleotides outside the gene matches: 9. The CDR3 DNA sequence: TGTGCCAGCTCATCCTATAAAGGGACTAGCGGGGGCAATGAGCAGTTCTTC. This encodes CASSSYKGTSGGNEQFF.

CDR3 sequence: CASSFVTGGANVLTF. For the CDR3, the DNA is TGTGCCAGCAGTTTCGTCACTGGTGGGGCCAACGTCCTGACTTTC. This chain links TRBV27 with TRBJ2-6; no reliable D call. Looked up from germline, CDR1 is MNHEY and CDR2 is SMNVEV (reference sequence). The CDR3 sequence is 15 residues long. With 3 bases removed from V and 3 bases from J, the gap between germline ends came to 9 bases.

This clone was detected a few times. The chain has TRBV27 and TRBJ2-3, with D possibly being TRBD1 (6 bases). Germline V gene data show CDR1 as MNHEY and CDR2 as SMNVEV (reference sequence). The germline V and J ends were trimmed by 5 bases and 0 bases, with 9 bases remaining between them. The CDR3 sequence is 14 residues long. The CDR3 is CASSRQVSTDTQYF. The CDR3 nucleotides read TGTGCCAGCAGTAGACAGGTTAGCACAGATACGCAGTATTTT.

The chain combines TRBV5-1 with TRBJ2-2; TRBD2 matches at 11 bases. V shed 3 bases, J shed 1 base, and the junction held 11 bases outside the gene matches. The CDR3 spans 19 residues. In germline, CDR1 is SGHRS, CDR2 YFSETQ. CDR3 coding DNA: TGCGCCAGCAGCTCCGCCCAGGGGACTAGCGGAGGGAACACCGGGGAGCTGTTTTTT. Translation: CASSSAQGTSGGNTGELFF.

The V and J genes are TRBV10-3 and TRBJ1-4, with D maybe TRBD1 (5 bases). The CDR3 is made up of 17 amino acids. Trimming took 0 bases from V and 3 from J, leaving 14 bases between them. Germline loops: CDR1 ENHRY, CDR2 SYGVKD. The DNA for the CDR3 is TGTGCCATCAGTGAGTCTGGGGCTGGTGGGGCTAATGAAAAACTGTTTTTT. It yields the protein CAISESGAGGANEKLFF.

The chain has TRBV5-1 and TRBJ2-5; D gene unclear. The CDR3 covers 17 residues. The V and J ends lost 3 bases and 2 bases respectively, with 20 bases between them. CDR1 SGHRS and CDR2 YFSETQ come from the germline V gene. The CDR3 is CASSWKRDMPAQETQYF. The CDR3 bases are TGCGCCAGCAGCTGGAAGAGAGACATGCCCGCACAAGAGACCCAGTACTTC.

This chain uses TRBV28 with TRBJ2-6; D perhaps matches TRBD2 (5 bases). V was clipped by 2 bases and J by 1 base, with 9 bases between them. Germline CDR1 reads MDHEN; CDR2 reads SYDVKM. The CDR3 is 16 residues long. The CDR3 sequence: CASSLVGDSGANVLTF. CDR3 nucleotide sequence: TGTGCCAGCAGTTTAGTCGGGGATTCTGGGGCCAACGTCCTGACTTTC.

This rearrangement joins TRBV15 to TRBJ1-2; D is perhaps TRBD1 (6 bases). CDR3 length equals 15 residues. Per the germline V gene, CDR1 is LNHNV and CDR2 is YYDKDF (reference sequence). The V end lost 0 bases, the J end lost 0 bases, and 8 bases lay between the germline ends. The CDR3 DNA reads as TGTGCCACCAGCAGAGACAGGGGTCCTAACTATGGCTACACCTTC. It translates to CATSRDRGPNYGYTF.

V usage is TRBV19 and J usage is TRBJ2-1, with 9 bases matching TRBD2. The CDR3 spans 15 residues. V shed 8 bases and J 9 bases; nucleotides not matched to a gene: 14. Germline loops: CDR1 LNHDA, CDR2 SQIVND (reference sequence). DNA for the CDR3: TGTGCCAGTGGCGGCGGGAGGGCTCGCAAGGGTGAGCAGTTCTTC. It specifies CASGGGRARKGEQFF.